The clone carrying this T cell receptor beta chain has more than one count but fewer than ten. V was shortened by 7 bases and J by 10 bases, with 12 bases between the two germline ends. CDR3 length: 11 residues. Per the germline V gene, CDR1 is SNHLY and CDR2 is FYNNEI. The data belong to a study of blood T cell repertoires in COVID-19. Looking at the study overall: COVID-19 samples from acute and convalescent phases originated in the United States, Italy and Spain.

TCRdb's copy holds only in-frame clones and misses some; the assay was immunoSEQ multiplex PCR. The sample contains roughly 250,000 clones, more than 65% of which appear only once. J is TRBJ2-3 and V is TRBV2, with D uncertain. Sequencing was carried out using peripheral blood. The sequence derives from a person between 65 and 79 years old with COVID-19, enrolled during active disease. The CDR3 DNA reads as TGTGCCAGCAACGTGGCCCTTGCGCAGTATTTT. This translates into CASNVALAQYF.